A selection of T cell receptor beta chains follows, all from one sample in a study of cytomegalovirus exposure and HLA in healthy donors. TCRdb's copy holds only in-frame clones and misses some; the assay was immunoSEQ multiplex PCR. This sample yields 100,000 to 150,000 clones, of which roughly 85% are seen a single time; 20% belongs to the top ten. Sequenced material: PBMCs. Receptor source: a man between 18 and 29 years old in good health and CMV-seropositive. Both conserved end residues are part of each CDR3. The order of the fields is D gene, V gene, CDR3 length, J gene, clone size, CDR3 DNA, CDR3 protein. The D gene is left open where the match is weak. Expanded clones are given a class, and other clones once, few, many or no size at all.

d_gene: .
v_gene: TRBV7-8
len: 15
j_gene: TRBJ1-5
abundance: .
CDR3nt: TGTGCCAGCAGCTTCCAGGTTGAGTCCGGGAAGCCCCAGCATTTT
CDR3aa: CASSFQVESGKPQHF

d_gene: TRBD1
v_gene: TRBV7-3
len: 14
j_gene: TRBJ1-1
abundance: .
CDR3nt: TGTGCCAGCAGCTTAGGACAGGGAAACACTGAAGCTTTCTTT
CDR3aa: CASSLGQGNTEAFF

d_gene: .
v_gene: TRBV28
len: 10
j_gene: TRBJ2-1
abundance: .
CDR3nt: TGTGCCAGCGGGGCATGGGAGCAGTTCTTC
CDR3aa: CASGAWEQFF

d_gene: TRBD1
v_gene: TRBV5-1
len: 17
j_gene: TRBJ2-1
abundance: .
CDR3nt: TGCGCCAGCAGCCCTGGGACAGGGCAGTTGGGTTACAATGAGCAGTTCTTC
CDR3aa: CASSPGTGQLGYNEQFF

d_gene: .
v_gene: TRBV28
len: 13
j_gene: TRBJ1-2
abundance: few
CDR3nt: TGTGCCAGCAGTCGGCCGGGCAAGGGGGGCTACACCTTC
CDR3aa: CASSRPGKGGYTF

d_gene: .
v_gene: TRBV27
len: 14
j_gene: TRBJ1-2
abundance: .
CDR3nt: TGTGCCAGCAGTTTATCGGGACACTTCTATGGCTACACCTTC
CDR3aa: CASSLSGHFYGYTF

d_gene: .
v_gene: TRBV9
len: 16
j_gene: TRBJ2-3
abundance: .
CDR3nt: TGTGCCAGCAGCGTAGAGGGTGGGCGGGGCACAGATACGCAGTATTTT
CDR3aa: CASSVEGGRGTDTQYF

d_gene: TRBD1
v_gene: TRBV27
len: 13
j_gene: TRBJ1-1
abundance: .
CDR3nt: TGTGCCAGCCGGGGACAGCCCAACACTGAAGCTTTCTTT
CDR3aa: CASRGQPNTEAFF

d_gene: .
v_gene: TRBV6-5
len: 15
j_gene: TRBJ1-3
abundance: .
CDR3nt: TGTGCCAGCACTAATTCAGGGTCCTCTGGAAACACCATATATTTT
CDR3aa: CASTNSGSSGNTIYF

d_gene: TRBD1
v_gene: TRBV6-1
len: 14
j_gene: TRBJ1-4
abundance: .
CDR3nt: TGTGCCAGCAGTGAACGGGACAGAAATGAAAAACTGTTTTTT
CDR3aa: CASSERDRNEKLFF

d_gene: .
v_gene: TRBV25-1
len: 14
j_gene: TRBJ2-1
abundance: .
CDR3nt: TGTGCCACCTCAAGGGAGGTAGATTACAATGAGCAGTTCTTC
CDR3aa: CATSREVDYNEQFF

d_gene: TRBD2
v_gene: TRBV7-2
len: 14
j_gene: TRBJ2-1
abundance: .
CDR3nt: TGTGCCAGCAGCCAACTAGCGGGGACCAATGAGCAGTTCTTC
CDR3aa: CASSQLAGTNEQFF

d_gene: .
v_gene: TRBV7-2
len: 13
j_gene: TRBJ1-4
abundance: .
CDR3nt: TGTGCCAGCAGCTTAAACCAGGTAGAAAAACTGTTTTTT
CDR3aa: CASSLNQVEKLFF

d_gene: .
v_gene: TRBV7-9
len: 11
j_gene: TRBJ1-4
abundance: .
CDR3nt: TGTGCCAGCTACAGAAACGAAAAACTGTTTTTT
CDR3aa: CASYRNEKLFF

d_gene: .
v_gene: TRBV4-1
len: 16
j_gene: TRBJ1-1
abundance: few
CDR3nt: TGCGCCAGCAGCCAGGGGTTAACAGGCGGGAACACTGAAGCTTTCTTT
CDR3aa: CASSQGLTGGNTEAFF

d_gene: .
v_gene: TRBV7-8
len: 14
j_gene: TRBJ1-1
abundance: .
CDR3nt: TGTGCCAGCAGCGCATCGCAGGGGTCGTCTGAAGCTTTCTTT
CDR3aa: CASSASQGSSEAFF

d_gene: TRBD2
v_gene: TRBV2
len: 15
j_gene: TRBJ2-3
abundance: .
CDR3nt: TGTGCCAGCAGTGGAACTAGCGGGGGTGCAGATACGCAGTATTTT
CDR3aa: CASSGTSGGADTQYF

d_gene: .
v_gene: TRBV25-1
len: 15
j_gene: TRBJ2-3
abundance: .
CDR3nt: TGTGCCAGCAGACCTACAAGTATCGGGATGGATACGCAGTATTTT
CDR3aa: CASRPTSIGMDTQYF

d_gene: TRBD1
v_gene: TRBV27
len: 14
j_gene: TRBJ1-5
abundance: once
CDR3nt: TGTGCCAGCAGGGTCGGACAGGGCAATCAGCCCCAGCATTTT
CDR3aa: CASRVGQGNQPQHF

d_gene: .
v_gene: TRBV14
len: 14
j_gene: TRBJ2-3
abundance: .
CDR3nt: TGTGCCAGCAGCCAAGAGGGGGGGGGCGATACGCAGTATTTT
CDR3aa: CASSQEGGGDTQYF

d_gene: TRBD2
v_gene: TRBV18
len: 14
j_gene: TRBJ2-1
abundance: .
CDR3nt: TGTGCCAGCTCACTGGGGGGGGCCTACAATGAGCAGTTCTTC
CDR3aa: CASSLGGAYNEQFF

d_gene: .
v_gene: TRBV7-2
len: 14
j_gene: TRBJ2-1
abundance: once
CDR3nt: TGTGCCAGCAGCTTAGGGATGGGAGGCAATGAGCAGTTCTTC
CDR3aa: CASSLGMGGNEQFF

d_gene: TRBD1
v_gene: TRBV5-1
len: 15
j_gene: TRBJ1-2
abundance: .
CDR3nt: TGCGCCAGCAGCTCCACCGGGACAGGGTATAATGGCTACACCTTC
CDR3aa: CASSSTGTGYNGYTF

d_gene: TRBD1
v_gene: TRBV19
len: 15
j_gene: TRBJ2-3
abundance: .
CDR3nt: TGTGCCAGTAGTACTGGACAGGGGCGCACAGATACGCAGTATTTT
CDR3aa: CASSTGQGRTDTQYF

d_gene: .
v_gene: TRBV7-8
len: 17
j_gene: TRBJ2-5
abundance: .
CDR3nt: TGTGCCAGCAGCTTAGGGACTTCGCCACCTCTGGGGAAGACCCAGTACTTC
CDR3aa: CASSLGTSPPLGKTQYF

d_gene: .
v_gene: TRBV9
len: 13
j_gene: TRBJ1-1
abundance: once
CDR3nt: TGTGCCAGCAGCCTTTCCTCAGGGGCTGAAGCTTTCTTT
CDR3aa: CASSLSSGAEAFF

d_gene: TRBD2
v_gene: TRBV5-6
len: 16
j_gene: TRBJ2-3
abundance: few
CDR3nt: TGTGCCAGCAGCAGCTTAATTTGGGGGGGAACAGATACGCAGTATTTT
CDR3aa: CASSSLIWGGTDTQYF